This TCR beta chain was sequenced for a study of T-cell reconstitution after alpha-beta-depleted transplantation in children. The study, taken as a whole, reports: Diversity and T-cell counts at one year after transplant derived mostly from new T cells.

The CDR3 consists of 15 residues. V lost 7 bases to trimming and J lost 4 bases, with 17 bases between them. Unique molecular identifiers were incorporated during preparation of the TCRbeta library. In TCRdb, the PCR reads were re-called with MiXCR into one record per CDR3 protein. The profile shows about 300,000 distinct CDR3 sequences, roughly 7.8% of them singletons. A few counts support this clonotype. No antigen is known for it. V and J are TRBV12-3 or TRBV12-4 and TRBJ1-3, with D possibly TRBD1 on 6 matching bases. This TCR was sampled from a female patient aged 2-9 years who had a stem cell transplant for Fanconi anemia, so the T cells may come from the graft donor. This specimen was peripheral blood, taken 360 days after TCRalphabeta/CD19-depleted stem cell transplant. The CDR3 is CASISGGAGGNTIYF. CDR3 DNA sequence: TGTGCCAGCATCTCGGGGGGCGCGGGCGGAAACACCATATATTTT.